This T cell receptor beta chain was recorded in a study of T cell responses to AZD1222 COVID-19 vaccine (TCRdb year 2021). In terms of the full investigation: AZD1222 recipients whose second dose came at about 4 weeks and those whose second dose came at about 12 weeks were combined into one group, since spike-specific TCR depth and breadth did not differ between the two schedules. Enrollment into the trials was organized by age into subgroups of 18-55, 56-69 and 70-plus years, and those subgroups contained roughly 150, 30 and 60 TCR-sequenced participants, respectively. TCR sequencing covered approximately 230 trial participants: 200 to 220 given two doses of AZD1222 and approximately 25 given two doses of MenACWY control vaccine. What the study reported, not specific to this receptor: After two AZD1222 doses, both the breadth and the depth of spike-specific TCRs were significantly higher than at day 0 and than in MenACWY recipients. CD4 TCRs associated with the vaccine covered the entire spike protein, and the dominant responses were in regions 160-218 and 743-854. Most participants were white British and females outnumbered males, and the authors suggested that clonal diversity may have been underestimated. No day 14 peak-response samples were available, so repertoires were characterized only after the peak T cell response. In the small 56-69-year group, the increase in depth fell short of significance, most likely because of low power. Reportedly, close to half of the unique spike-specific TCRs recognized epitopes lying outside the regions that are mutated in the B.1.351 and B.1.1.7 variants. Conclusions about previously exposed vaccinees are limited, since just six AZD1222 recipients were seropositive for SARS-CoV-2 at baseline.

Explained via the paper, the time point label denotes: baseline before first vaccination. Vaccinee samples came from UK trials COV001 and COV002, including a single-blind randomized controlled phase 2/3 trial of AZD1222 (ChAdOx1 nCoV-19) in healthy adults. For TCRbeta chain sequencing, PBMC samples from trial participants were taken at day 0 and at day 28 after the second dose. The CDR3 regions of human TCRbeta chains were analyzed by immunosequencing. Per the original workflow: Repertoire TCRs were checked for matches against a reference library of SARS-CoV-2-specific TCRs that had been generated using the MIRA antigen-specificity platform. Breadth meant the fraction of unique TCRs that were SARS-CoV-2-associated, whereas depth meant the fraction of total T cells that were SARS-CoV-2-associated. Using the MIRA data, every spike-specific TCR was mapped to the spike region that the TCR reacted to and assigned to either a CD4 or a CD8 class. Log10-transformed breadth and depth values were compared by one-way ANOVA with Sidak's multiple comparisons tests. TCRdb took this table from immuneACCESS and kept in-frame rearrangements with V and J called. Such tables lack part of the clones; where checked against another copy, unresolved V genes explain under half of the gap, and the rest is unexplained. Clone size and the V and J calls come from that table; the DNA yielded D and trimming. Present in this sample are around 100,000 clones, around 89% of which were seen just once. About 1.8% of the sample lies in the top ten.

Trimming removed 4 bases from V and 9 bases from J, leaving 13 bases between the germline ends. Reading from cysteine to phenylalanine, the CDR3 counts 13 amino acids. The read is trimmed to its CDR3 DNA, 39 bases read in frame from base 1. CDR1 and CDR2, looked up from the germline V gene, are SQVTM and ANQGSEA. Concerning this clone itself: Its target antigen remains unknown. Within one base of it there is no much larger clone, and no base qualities were kept.

The chain is made from TRBV29-1 and TRBJ1-6; perhaps TRBD1 is the D gene, with 5 bases matching. Sequenced here: peripheral blood, sampled on day 0 of AZD1222 vaccination. This receptor was taken from an adult in good health. CDR3 loop: CSVALGVGSPLHF. At the DNA level, the sequence is TGCAGCGTTGCTTTAGGGGTGGGTTCACCCCTCCACTTT.